This TCR beta chain derives from a study of cytomegalovirus exposure and HLA in healthy donors (dated by TCRdb to the late 2010s). The study in broad terms: An earlier analysis of roughly 630 of the donors reported about 250 Gb of sequence data and some 120 million unique TCR beta sequences from about 179 million T cells. A later genetic analysis took genome-wide SNP genotypes for 398 of the 666 donors and used that subset as a discovery cohort. HLA typing covered class I and class II loci at four-digit resolution. Because of strong linkage in the cohort, 5 or 6 DR-DQ haplotypes were treated as single units for association and clustering. To study patterns of TCR occurrence, a later analysis re-analyzed previously published TCR beta repertoires from around 670 donors and added high-resolution HLA genotyping. The aim of the study was to test whether cataloging public T cell receptors could identify signatures of past pathogen exposure. The T cell repertoires of 700 or so subjects were profiled by immunosequencing and related to cytomegalovirus serostatus. Rather than using new phenotypic data, the later analysis identified candidate immune exposures from TCR beta sequences and from how often those sequences occurred across donors. The number of donors typed differed by locus, with about 629-640 for A, B, C, DRB1 and DQB1, around 500 for DQA1, 600 to 610 for DPA1, and approximately 470 for DPB1. To predict cytomegalovirus infection status, the study combined high-throughput TCR immunosequencing, statistical association of individual TCRs with disease status, and machine learning. Among the roughly 410 genotyped donors, around 81% belonged to the genetic ancestry cluster associated with self-reported Caucasian donors. Across 398 genotyped donors of the cohort, an average of about 240,000 unique TCR beta nucleotide sequences per donor were sequenced, and roughly 17% of those sequences were non-productive. Donor age, sex, ethnicity and CMV serostatus were compiled together with the repertoire data. About 280 gigabases of sequencing data and around 90 million unique TCR sequences made up an early release that covered 640 HLA-typed donors. Every discovery cohort repertoire had been produced on one sequencing platform. An earlier analysis of several hundred of the donors applied high-throughput TCR beta sequencing to assess whether each TCR beta V gene segment acted as functional or pseudogenic. In addition to the first cohort of about 650 subjects, a separate validation cohort of 130 or so different subjects was used.

Note on this clone: Its antigen is currently not known. No base quality values were provided; no much bigger clone lies one nucleotide off.

The cohort consisted of some 730 healthy bone marrow donors. At the time of sampling, every cohort member was nominally healthy, though immune exposures that went unrecorded were likely present. The donor tested CMV seropositive and was one of the 289 seropositive cohort members. A peripheral blood sample was provided by each donor, and peripheral blood mononuclear cells were used for TCR beta sequencing. Genomic DNA was extracted from the blood cell samples with the Qiagen DNeasy Blood Extraction Kit. Receptor libraries were prepared by the immunoSEQ multiplex PCR assay. A mixture of 60 forward primers for TCR Vbeta segments and 13 reverse primers for TCR Jbeta segments was used in the multiplex PCR. A multiplex PCR assay on genomic DNA amplified the CDR3 region of rearranged TCR beta genes. On the Illumina HiSeq System, the amplified TCR beta libraries were sequenced as 87-base-pair reads. Under the source paper's analysis protocol: A later analysis tallied 75 million to 85 million unique TCR beta chains across the 700 or so repertoires, and approximately 12 million of those chains were shared by two or more donors. Raw reads were error-corrected and collapsed into unique sequences by a nearest-neighbor algorithm in which closely related sequences were merged to remove PCR and sequencing errors. CDR3 sequences were aligned to IMGT reference sequences to assign V, D and J gene segments. For a sequence to be retained, a match of at least six nucleotides was required to both a V gene segment and a J gene segment. A rearrangement counted as productive if the CDR3 had no stop codons and remained in frame with V and J, and every other rearrangement counted as non-productive. Following IMGT convention, CDR3 was defined as the stretch from the second conserved V-encoded cysteine to the conserved J-encoded phenylalanine. In an earlier analysis of more than 550 of the donors, sequences lacking an unambiguous match to a single V gene segment were excluded. An earlier analysis of several hundred of the donors called V segments functional above 56.7% productive rearrangements and segregating when the between-donor standard deviation exceeded 5%. A statistical classification framework was built for diagnosing cytomegalovirus status from the catalog of TCR beta chain sequences. In a later analysis, TCR nucleotide sequences were compared against IMGT/GENE-DB human TR gene sequences so that V and J genes could be assigned. Using the TCRdist pipeline, a later analysis assigned CDR3 sequences along with most-parsimonious VDJ recombination scenarios. In a later analysis, each TCR beta chain was defined by its CDR3 amino acid sequence together with its V-gene family, and reads without a unique V-gene family were excluded. As a way to deal with suspected cross-contamination and a sequencing artifact, a later analysis dropped hundreds of nucleotide sequences that were highly shared and had low generation probability. A later analysis calculated a clonal expansion index for each public chain from normalized within-repertoire ranks of inferred template counts. Generation probabilities in a later analysis came from a VDJ recombination model fitted to out-of-frame rearrangements, and those results were checked against IGoR. In a later analysis, TCR-TCR, TCR-HLA and TCR-CMV co-occurrence was scored with hypergeometric tests, and a repertoire-size bias correction was applied to TCR pairs. A later analysis estimated false discovery rates by permuting HLA or CMV assignments 20 times. In a later analysis, co-occurring TCRs were grouped with DBSCAN, and TCRdist sequence similarity was added when clustering was performed within HLA-allele-positive subsets. Repertoires with fewer than 30,000 or more than 120,000 public chains, plus five repertoires with anomalous nucleotide sharing, were excluded from co-occurrence clustering. Sourced from immuneACCESS, this table was stored by TCRdb with only in-frame sequences that have V and J called. A share of the clones is absent; for the studies checked, an unresolved V gene accounts for under half, and the remainder has no known explanation. V, J and clone size were drawn from that table, and D and trimming were deduced from the DNA. In all, the sample holds around 100,000 clones, and 74% of those were seen once. The top ten constitute roughly 2.7% of the sample.

Broader findings and caveats from the paper: The presence/absence analyses assumed that sequencing depth was roughly uniform across donors, and that assumption may not be true. Because some donors lacked HLA typing at each locus, the association tests relied only on the typed subset. In a later genetic analysis, fewer N-insertions in productive TCRs were reported among donors in an Asian-associated ancestry cluster than the roughly 700-donor mean. A later analysis reported that several top co-occurrence clusters appeared linked to parvovirus B19, influenza, CMV and Epstein-Barr virus. According to the authors, the approach could potentially be generalized to other disease states and immunological phenotypes. In a later analysis, most CMV-associated TCR beta chains were found to appear HLA-restricted, with HLA associations seemingly driven largely by CMV exposure. When HLA alleles, especially DR and DQ, strongly co-occurred, attributing TCR associations to individual alleles was difficult. At a false discovery rate of 0.05, a later analysis linked 16,951 TCR beta sequences to specific HLA alleles. Most TCR sequences were observed very rarely across donors, whereas some public TCRs were present in many individuals. The earlier analysis of some 560 of the donors excluded 15 to 20 rarely observed V segments, including chromosome 9 orphons, because counts were too low. The study listed 150 to 200 TCR beta chains as associated with cytomegalovirus. In vitro tests confirmed that a few of the cytomegalovirus-associated TCR beta chains recognize cytomegalovirus antigens. A later analysis found that HLA-associated TCR beta chains were more clonally expanded and had lower generation probabilities than equally common non-associated chains. An association between a missense DCLRE1C variant and V-gene and J-gene trimming of TCR beta chains was found in a later genetic analysis and replicated in an independent cohort. An earlier analysis of around 500 of the donors showed that most TCR beta V segments appeared in productive rearrangements either about 87% or about 30% of the time, which broadly matched IMGT annotations. A further reported finding was that TCR beta sequences accurately predicted the HLA-A and HLA-B alleles for most subjects in the first cohort. Only TCR beta chains were sequenced in this cohort, and the absence of alpha or paired-chain data limited detectable features. CMV serostatus was the only immune exposure information available for the cohort. In a later analysis, TCR association rates were found to vary across HLA loci, with the most associated TCRs seen for DRB1 alleles and the fewest for HLA-C alleles. The classifier was reported to diagnose cytomegalovirus status with high specificity and sensitivity in both the original and validation cohorts. Linkage disequilibrium might explain the correlated functional status among segregating V segments, but an unknown experimental factor could not be excluded. A cluster of highly shared sequence variants was judged likely to be a technical artifact of the sequencing pipeline.

The TCR comes from a middle-aged man in good health and CMV-seropositive. Sequences were obtained from PBMCs.

CDR3 loop: CASSRQGQETQYF. The DNA sequence is as follows: TGCGCCAGCAGCCGGCAGGGGCAAGAGACCCAGTACTTC. The chain is made from TRBV4-1 and TRBJ2-5, with TRBD1 as a weak D call on 6 bases. V is reduced by 4 bases and J by 2 bases, leaving a spacing of 8 bases between them. The CDR3, cysteine through phenylalanine, is 13 amino acids long. Kept here is only the CDR3 DNA, which spans 39 bases and is read in frame from base 1. The germline V gene yields MGHRA for CDR1 and YSYEKL for CDR2.